One sample yielded the 20 T cell receptor beta chains listed below, sequenced in a study of T cell clones after liver transplantation (dated by TCRdb to about 2019). Library creation used the immunoSEQ multiplex PCR assay. TCRdb took over this immuneACCESS table, retaining in-frame rearrangements with V and J assigned. Such tables are incomplete; in checked studies, under half of the missing clones stem from an unresolved V gene, and the remainder is unexplained. Recorded for this sample are 77,000 or so clones; over 70% of them occurred a single time. About 0.79% of the sample is held by the ten biggest clonotypes. This specimen consisted of CD4+ T cells from blood, obtained 12 months after liver transplant. Every receptor here comes from a human patient who received a liver transplant. Post transplant, some T cells may arise from the graft donor.

J is TRBJ2-7 and V is TRBV14; no clear D. Germline CDR1 reads SGHDN; CDR2 reads FVKESK. Trimming pared 5 bases from V and 7 bases from J, leaving 15 bases between. The CDR3 has 13 amino acids. CDR3 sequence (DNA): TGTGCCAGCAGCTCACTTCTTATGGGTGAGCAGTACTTC. Protein product: CASSSLLMGEQYF.

J is TRBJ2-3 and V is TRBV28; unclear D gene. The CDR3 runs to 16 residues. Germline V gene sequence: CDR1 MDHEN, CDR2 SYDVKM. Trimming removed 7 bases at V and 4 bases at J, with 21 bases between. Here the CDR3 reads CASNTFGMGSSDTQYF. The CDR3 DNA reads TGTGCCAGCAACACTTTTGGAATGGGGTCGTCAGATACGCAGTATTTT.

This clone was seen a few times. The rearrangement joins TRBV29-1 to TRBJ2-5; 12 bases map to TRBD1. Trimming cost V 3 bases and J 6 bases; bases outside gene matches: 5. Germline lookup yields CDR1 SQVTM and CDR2 ANQGSEA. CDR3 length equals 14 residues. The CDR3 DNA reads as TGCAGCGTTGAGGGACAGGGGGCTGTGAAGACCCAGTACTTC. Translated: CSVEGQGAVKTQYF.

The chain couples TRBV11-2 to TRBJ2-1, with D uncertain. Looked up from germline, CDR1 is SGHAT and CDR2 is FQNNGV. Trimming cost V 4 bases and J 4 bases, with 14 bases left between them. The CDR3 is 15 amino acids. CDR3 loop: CASSSRAESYNEQFF. The CDR3 DNA reads TGTGCCAGCAGCTCACGGGCCGAATCATACAATGAGCAGTTCTTC.

This chain joins TRBV30 and TRBJ1-3; D gene ambiguous. CDR1 and CDR2 (germline): GTSNPN, SVGIG (reference sequence). The CDR3 is 12 amino acids. The V end was cut by 5 bases, the J end by 0 bases, with 5 bases between. CDR3 in amino acids: CAWDFSGNTIYF. The CDR3 DNA reads as TGTGCCTGGGACTTCTCTGGAAACACCATATATTTT.

This CDR3 is CASRPWDRVDQPQHF. The CDR3 DNA reads TGCGCCAGCAGACCATGGGACAGGGTTGATCAGCCCCAGCATTTT. This chain links TRBV4-1 with TRBJ1-5; 9 nucleotides agree with TRBD1. With 6 bases clipped from V and 5 bases from J, the junction kept 8 bases outside the gene matches. Looked up from germline, CDR1 is MGHRA and CDR2 is YSYEKL. This CDR3 comprises 15 residues.

The genes are TRBV28 and TRBJ2-7; 9 nucleotides match TRBD1. Germline loops: CDR1 MDHEN, CDR2 SYDVKM. The CDR3 spans 14 residues. The V segment lost 4 bases and the J segment 5 bases; nucleotides outside the gene matches: 6. CDR3 in amino acids: CASSSPGQGNEQYF. The DNA for the CDR3 is TGTGCCAGCAGTTCTCCGGGACAGGGAAACGAGCAGTACTTC.

The rearrangement joins TRBV7-8 to TRBJ2-7, with 11 bases that match TRBD1. J gave up 2 bases and V 7 bases, and 16 bases lay outside the gene matches. The CDR3 sequence is 18 residues long. Germline lookup yields CDR1 SGHVS and CDR2 FQNEAQ. The CDR3 region has the DNA TGTGCCAGCAAGGTTAGGGGAGGTGCGGGACAGGGGGCCTACGAGCAGTACTTC. This translates into CASKVRGGAGQGAYEQYF.

This clone was observed a handful of times. This chain links TRBV5-8 with TRBJ1-2; unclear D gene. CDR3 length: 12 residues. V was clipped by 4 bases and J by 5 bases, with 9 bases between them. Germline V gene sequence: CDR1 SGHTS, CDR2 YDEGEE. The CDR3 reads CASSLDRYGYTF. The CDR3 DNA reads TGTGCCAGCAGCCTCGACCGATATGGCTACACCTTC.

V and J are TRBV11-2 and TRBJ2-1; 7 positions agree with TRBD2. Germline V gene data show CDR1 as SGHAT and CDR2 as FQNNGV. Unmatched junction bases numbered 8, after V lost 3 bases and J lost 0 bases. CDR3 length: 17 amino acids. CDR3 nucleotide sequence: TGTGCCAGCAGCTTCCAGCTAGCGGCCAGCTCCTACAATGAGCAGTTCTTC. It encodes CASSFQLAASSYNEQFF.

This sequence joins TRBV19 and TRBJ1-4; D ambiguous. Germline V gives CDR1 LNHDA, CDR2 SQIVND (reference sequence). Trimming cost V 3 bases and J 12 bases, with 14 bases left between them. The CDR3 length is 13 residues. Here the CDR3 DNA reads TGTGCCAGTAGTATGACACCTCTCACAGAACTGTTTTTT. This encodes CASSMTPLTELFF. The complete variable domain, with remaining parts taken from reference TRBV19 and TRBJ1-4, reads DGGITQSPKYLFRKEGQNVTLSCEQNLNHDAMYWYRQDPGQGLRLIYYSQIVNDFQKGDIAEGYSVSREKKESFPLTVTSAQKNPTAFYLCASSMTPLTELFFGSGTQLSVL.

The chain carries TRBV5-1 and TRBJ2-5; D not certain. The germline CDR1 and CDR2 sequences are SGHRS and YFSETQ. Trimming removed 0 bases from V and 5 bases from J, with 14 bases in between. The CDR3 runs 15 residues. In nucleotides, the CDR3 is TGCGCCAGCAGCTTGGGGGTGGGCCTCACGGAGACCCAGTACTTC. Its translation: CASSLGVGLTETQYF.

This chain joins TRBV7-9 and TRBJ2-1; TRBD2 matches at 9 bases. The V segment lost 11 bases and the J segment 4 bases; nucleotides outside the gene matches: 6. The germline V gene encodes CDR1 SEHNR and CDR2 FQNEAQ (reference sequence). This CDR3 comprises 13 residues. The CDR3 sequence is CASKREAYNEQFF. The CDR3 DNA follows: TGTGCCTCTAAGCGGGAGGCTTACAATGAGCAGTTCTTC. Full variable domain (missing parts from reference TRBV7-9 and TRBJ2-1): DTGVSQNPRHKITKRGQNVTFRCDPISEHNRLYWYRQTLGQGPEFLTYFQNEAQLEKSRLLSDRFSAERPKGSFSTLEIQRTEQGDSAMYLCASKREAYNEQFFGPGTRLTVL.

This sequence joins TRBV11-2 and TRBJ1-4; D remains ambiguous. The CDR3 has 13 amino acids. Germline V gene data show CDR1 as SGHAT and CDR2 as FQNNGV. The V end lost 5 bases, the J end lost 8 bases, and 12 bases lay between the germline ends. The CDR3, as DNA: TGTGCCAGCAGCCCCCGGACCAGCGAAAAACTGTTTTTT. Its translation is CASSPRTSEKLFF.

The genes are TRBV7-2 and TRBJ2-7; possibly TRBD1 or TRBD2 for D (5 bases each). From germline, CDR1 is SGHTA and CDR2 FQGNSA. The CDR3 consists of 16 residues. The V gene lost 2 bases and the J gene lost 1 base, with 15 bases spanning the gap. The CDR3 spells CASSLSPNGASYEQYF. Here the CDR3 DNA reads TGTGCCAGCAGCTTATCACCGAACGGGGCATCCTACGAGCAGTACTTC.

The rearrangement uses TRBV5-4 and TRBJ2-5; 8 bases align to TRBD2. The V and J ends lost 3 bases and 9 bases, in that order; junction bases with no gene match: 13. The CDR3 runs to 15 residues. Germline V lookup: CDR1 SGHNT, CDR2 YYREEE (reference sequence). This CDR3 reads CASSSAGATIVPQYF. The CDR3 region has the DNA TGTGCCAGCAGCTCAGCGGGAGCCACGATAGTTCCCCAGTACTTC.

The chain recombines TRBV19 with TRBJ2-7, with D perhaps being TRBD1 or TRBD2 (5 bases each). Trimming left V 2 bases short and J 2 bases short, with 10 bases between. The CDR3 loop spans 14 amino acids. Germline V gene data show CDR1 as LNHDA and CDR2 as SQIVND (reference sequence). CDR3 nucleotides: TGTGCCAGTAGTATAAACGGGGCTACCTACGAGCAGTACTTC. Translation gives CASSINGATYEQYF.

The rearrangement uses TRBV2 and TRBJ2-4; 13 nucleotides align to TRBD2. With 6 bases clipped from V and 2 bases from J, the junction kept 4 bases outside the gene matches. Germline V gives CDR1 SNHLY, CDR2 FYNNEI. The CDR3 covers 16 residues. In DNA form, the CDR3 reads TGTGCCAGCAGCCGGACTAGCGGGAGCCCCAAAAACATTCAGTACTTC. It translates to CASSRTSGSPKNIQYF. The variable domain in full, completed from reference TRBV2 and TRBJ2-4, reads EPEVTQTPSHQVTQMGQEVILRCVPISNHLYFYWYRQILGQKVEFLVSFYNNEISEKSEIFDDQFSVERPDGSNFTLKIRSTKLEDSAMYFCASSRTSGSPKNIQYFGAGTRLSVL.

V usage is TRBV7-9 and J usage is TRBJ2-6; 7 positions agree with TRBD1. V trimming: 5 bases; J trimming: 2 bases; junction bases outside the gene matches: 12. CDR1 is SEHNR and CDR2 is FQNEAQ in the germline V gene (reference sequence). This CDR3 contains 18 residues. This CDR3 is CASSDRTGEFPGANVLTF. The CDR3 DNA sequence: TGTGCCAGCAGCGACAGGACAGGAGAGTTTCCTGGGGCCAACGTCCTGACTTTC.

The chain links TRBV27 to TRBJ2-7; D might be TRBD1 or TRBD2, each matching 5 bases. Germline CDR1 MNHEY, CDR2 SMNVEV (reference sequence). This CDR3 spans 13 amino acids. The V and J ends lost 7 bases and 0 bases respectively, with 10 bases between them. The CDR3 region has the DNA TGTGCCAGCAAATCCGGGGCCTCCTACGAGCAGTACTTC. This translates into CASKSGASYEQYF.